This T cell receptor beta chain derives from a study of cytomegalovirus exposure and HLA in healthy donors. General study findings and limits: Some V segments, including TRBV6-2 and TRBV6-3, were excluded as indistinguishable. Analyzed later, most CMV-associated TCR beta chains appeared HLA-restricted.

Points on this clone: Its antigen remains unknown.

Germline V lookup: CDR1 LNHDA, CDR2 SQIVND (reference sequence). The V segment lost 5 bases and the J segment 11 bases; nucleotides outside the gene matches: 17. This CDR3 region has 16 residues. It was with 60 Vbeta and 13 Jbeta primers that the PCR ran. Some clones are missing from TCRdb's copy, which holds only in-frame ones; the method was immunoSEQ multiplex PCR. Altogether about 99,000 clones are present, approximately 64% being singletons, with the ten largest covering about 3.5%. This receptor was taken from a woman between 45 and 60 years old in good health and CMV-seronegative. The rearrangement links TRBV19 to TRBJ2-3, with 9 bases aligning to TRBD2. Input material: PBMCs. The CDR3 region is CASSPIAGAGLHEQYF. CDR3 coding DNA: TGTGCCAGTAGTCCCATAGCGGGAGCGGGATTGCACGAGCAGTATTTT.